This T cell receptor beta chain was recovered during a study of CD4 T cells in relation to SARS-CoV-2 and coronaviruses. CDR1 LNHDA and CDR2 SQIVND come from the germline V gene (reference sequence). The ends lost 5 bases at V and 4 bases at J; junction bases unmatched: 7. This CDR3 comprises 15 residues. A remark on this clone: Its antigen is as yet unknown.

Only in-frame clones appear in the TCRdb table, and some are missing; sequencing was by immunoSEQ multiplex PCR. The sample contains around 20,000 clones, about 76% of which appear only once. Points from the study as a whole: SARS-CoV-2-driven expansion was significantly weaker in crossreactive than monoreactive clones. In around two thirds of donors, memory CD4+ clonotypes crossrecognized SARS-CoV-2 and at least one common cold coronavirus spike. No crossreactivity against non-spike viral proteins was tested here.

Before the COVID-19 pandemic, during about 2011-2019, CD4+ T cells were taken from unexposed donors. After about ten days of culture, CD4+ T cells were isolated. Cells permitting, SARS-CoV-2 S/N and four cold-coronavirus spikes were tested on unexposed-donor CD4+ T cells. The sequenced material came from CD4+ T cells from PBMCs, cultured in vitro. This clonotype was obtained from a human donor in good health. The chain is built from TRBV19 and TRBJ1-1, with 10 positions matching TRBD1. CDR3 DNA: TGTGCCAGTAGTGCGATGACAGGGGGCCCCACTGAAGCTTTCTTT. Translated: CASSAMTGGPTEAFF.